The entry that follows covers one T cell receptor (beta chain) sequence. No antigen is known for it. Conversion of TCR transcripts into cDNA relied on 5'RACE template switching, which added a universal primer site and UMIs. TCRdb redid the calling of the 5' RACE reads with MiXCR, one entry per CDR3 protein. The sample lists under 500,000 distinct CDR3 sequences; roughly 20% were seen once. These data originate in a study of T cells after yellow fever vaccination. Looking at the study overall: SMART-Seq v4 Ultra Low Input served to prepare low-cell-number fractions.

Findings of the study overall: Only a minor proportion of clonotypes was detected across both CD4 and CD8 compartments. Most primary-vaccination clones reappeared after the booster (about 96% CD4, more than 70% CD8).

The source is a man aged 18 to 29 who received the YFV17D yellow fever vaccine. The sample here was PBMCs, taken before the yellow fever booster vaccination.

The CDR3 nucleotides read TGTGCCAGCAGCCCGGGGGCCAGGAATGAAAAACTGTTTTTT. This sequence encodes CASSPGARNEKLFF. The J gene is TRBJ1-4, the V gene TRBV7-8; possibly TRBD1 for D (6 bases). The CDR3 runs to 14 residues. Per the germline V gene, CDR1 is SGHVS and CDR2 is FQNEAQ. The V and J ends lost 5 bases and 5 bases respectively, with 12 bases between them.